One sample yielded the 32 T cell receptor beta chains listed below, sequenced in a study of blood T cell repertoires in COVID-19. Profiling relied on immunoSEQ multiplex PCR, and the TCRdb table lists in-frame clones only, not all of them. The sample carries hundreds of thousands of clones, under 90% recorded once. The sample was PBMCs or T cells enriched from blood (not recorded which). The origin of the receptors is a man aged 35 to 55 who had recovered from COVID-19.

V usage is TRBV6-2 or TRBV6-3 and J usage is TRBJ1-2, with a weak D call TRBD1 (6 bases). CDR1 is MNHEY, CDR2 SVGEGT, per germline. V lost 6 bases, J lost 6 bases, and 14 bases lay in between. This CDR3 contains 13 residues. CDR3 nucleotide sequence: TGTGCCAGCAGCCCCACAGGGACTAATGGCTACACCTTC. The encoded protein is CASSPTGTNGYTF.

This clone was recorded once. The chain links TRBV14 to TRBJ2-7; weak D call: TRBD2 (5 bases). The CDR3 has 13 amino acids. Per the germline V gene, CDR1 is SGHDN and CDR2 is FVKESK. V shed 5 bases and J shed 6 bases, with 14 bases lying between them. In DNA, the CDR3 is TGTGCCAGCAGCAGAGGCCTAGCCGCCGAGCAGTACTTC. Translated, it gives CASSRGLAAEQYF. Filled out from reference TRBV14 and TRBJ2-7, the complete variable domain reads EAGVTQFPSHSVIEKGQTVTLRCDPISGHDNLYWYRRVMGKEIKFLLHFVKESKQDESGMPNNRFLAERTGGTYSTLKVQPAELEDSGVYFCASSRGLAAEQYFGPGTRLTVT.

The rearrangement uses TRBV5-6 and TRBJ2-2; 8 bases fit TRBD1. After removal of 0 bases from V and 4 bases from J, the junction contained 5 bases not matched to a gene. This CDR3 region has 16 residues. Germline V gene sequence: CDR1 SGHDT, CDR2 YYEEEE. The CDR3 loop reads CASSLVFTGGTGELFF. In nucleotides, the CDR3 is TGTGCCAGCAGCTTGGTATTTACAGGGGGCACCGGGGAGCTGTTTTTT.

The CDR3 loop reads CASSLIRVEAPGLAKRGSYNEQFF. CDR3 bases: TGTGCCAGCAGCTTAATTAGGGTAGAGGCACCGGGACTAGCGAAAAGGGGCTCCTACAATGAGCAGTTCTTC. This sequence joins TRBV7-3 and TRBJ2-1; 10 nucleotides match TRBD2. CDR1 and CDR2 from the germline V gene are SGHTA and FQGTGA. J lost 0 bases, V lost 1 base, and 24 bases had no gene match. The CDR3 extends over 24 amino acids.

The chain recombines TRBV24-1 with TRBJ2-1; D is perhaps TRBD2 (6 bases). The germline V and J ends were trimmed by 7 bases and 6 bases, with 15 bases remaining between them. Germline CDR1 reads KGHDR; CDR2 reads SFDVKD. The CDR3 spans 14 residues. This chain's CDR3 is CATRGGSTLNEQFF. The CDR3 DNA sequence: TGTGCCACCAGGGGGGGAAGCACCCTCAATGAGCAGTTCTTC.

This sequence joins TRBV19 and TRBJ2-3, with TRBD2 identical over 7 bases. Germline V gene data show CDR1 as LNHDA and CDR2 as SQIVND (reference sequence). V shed 6 bases, J shed 7 bases, and the junction held 13 bases outside the gene matches. The CDR3 has 15 amino acids. CDR3: CASSLTSAQGNTQYF. The CDR3 region has the DNA TGTGCCAGTAGCCTCACTAGCGCCCAAGGAAATACGCAGTATTTT.

V and J are TRBV6-6 and TRBJ2-3, with 8 bases fitting TRBD2. CDR3 size: 17 residues. Germline CDR1 is MNHNY and CDR2 is SVGAGI (reference sequence). V was clipped by 5 bases and J by 2 bases; unmatched bases: 12. CDR3 DNA: TGTGCCAGCAGTCGACCAGCCGGAGCGGGGGACACAGATACGCAGTATTTT. Its translation is CASSRPAGAGDTDTQYF.

The chain employs TRBV9 and TRBJ2-1, with 9 bases fitting TRBD1. There are 19 residues in the CDR3. Germline V CDR1 and CDR2: SGDLS, YYNGEE. V trimming: 0 bases; J trimming: 8 bases; junction bases outside the gene matches: 18. This CDR3 reads CASSVGGTGRQVQGDEQFF. The DNA of the CDR3 is TGTGCCAGCAGCGTAGGGGGGACAGGGCGGCAAGTACAAGGGGATGAGCAGTTCTTC.

The chain has TRBV11-2 and TRBJ1-4; D is perhaps TRBD1 (5 bases). The germline V gene has CDR1 SGHAT and CDR2 FQNNGV. Trimming shortened V by 2 bases and J by 6 bases, and 10 bases separated the two germline ends. The CDR3 runs to 14 residues. The CDR3 DNA sequence: TGTGCCAGCAGCTTATGGAGGGGAGATGAAAAACTGTTTTTT. Translation gives CASSLWRGDEKLFF.

The chain uses TRBV3-1 (or the pseudogene TRBV3-2) and TRBJ2-1; D possibly corresponds to TRBD2 (6 bases). Germline loops: CDR1 LGHDT, CDR2 YNNKEL (reference sequence). Trimming removed 0 bases at V and 5 bases at J, with 11 bases between. The CDR3 has 15 amino acids. This CDR3 reads CASSQDLASDNEQFF. Written as DNA, the CDR3 is TGTGCCAGCAGCCAAGATCTAGCTAGCGACAATGAGCAGTTCTTC.

The chain carries TRBV28 and TRBJ2-5; D perhaps matches TRBD1 (5 bases). The length of the CDR3 is 13 residues. Deletions cut 5 bases from V and 2 bases from J, with 9 bases between. CDR1 MDHEN and CDR2 SYDVKM come from the germline V gene. CDR3 region: CASSDGQQETQYF. In DNA form, the CDR3 reads TGTGCCAGCAGTGACGGACAACAAGAGACCCAGTACTTC.

This CDR3 is CASSRPMTSGTIEQYF. CDR3 bases: TGTGCCAGCAGCCGCCCGATGACTAGCGGGACCATCGAGCAGTACTTC. This chain joins TRBV12-1 and TRBJ2-7; the table's D call TRBD2 went unverified against the DNA. TRBV12-1 is a recognized pseudogene. This CDR3 is built from 16 residues.

The rearrangement joins TRBV3-1 (or the pseudogene TRBV3-2) to TRBJ2-7; a weak D match, TRBD2 (6 bases). This CDR3 has 16 amino acids. Germline assignment: CDR1 LGHDT and CDR2 YNNKEL (reference sequence). Trimming removed 1 base from V and 0 bases from J, with 13 bases in between. CDR3 loop: CASSQGGDGYSYEQYF. Written as DNA, the CDR3 is TGTGCCAGCAGCCAAGGGGGGGATGGCTACTCCTACGAGCAGTACTTC.

The chain combines TRBV19 with TRBJ2-1, with 8 positions matching TRBD1. V shed 0 bases and J 9 bases; nucleotides not matched to a gene: 13. From germline, CDR1 is LNHDA and CDR2 SQIVND (reference sequence). The CDR3 is 17 residues long. CDR3 residues: CASSIDAGTGLDGEQFF. For the CDR3, the DNA is TGTGCCAGTAGTATAGATGCAGGGACAGGTTTAGACGGTGAGCAGTTCTTC.

J is TRBJ2-2 and V is TRBV19; weak D call: TRBD2 (6 bases). Looked up from germline, CDR1 is LNHDA and CDR2 is SQIVND (reference sequence). Trimming left V 7 bases short and J 4 bases short, with 16 bases between. The CDR3 is made up of 15 amino acids. CDR3 nucleotides: TGTGCCAGTAACGTTAAAACCGGGAGCACCGGGGAGCTGTTTTTT. This gives the protein CASNVKTGSTGELFF.

The rearrangement joins TRBV7-2 to TRBJ1-2; D is undetermined. CDR3 length: 13 residues. The germline gives CDR1 SGHTA, CDR2 FQGNSA. Trimming cost V 3 bases and J 8 bases, with 13 bases left between them. The CDR3 loop reads CASSFAEAGGYTF. The CDR3 region has the DNA TGTGCCAGCAGCTTCGCGGAGGCGGGAGGCTACACCTTC.

This chain uses TRBV28 with TRBJ2-7, with 8 nucleotides matching TRBD2. Germline V gene lookup returns CDR1 MDHEN and CDR2 SYDVKM. Trimming at V came to 3 bases and at J to 7 bases, leaving 17 bases not matched to a gene. The CDR3 has 17 amino acids. CDR3 loop: CASSLFRASGQGGEQYF. DNA for the CDR3: TGTGCCAGCAGTTTGTTTCGGGCTAGCGGGCAGGGAGGGGAGCAGTACTTC.

This clone was seen more than once but under ten times. The chain uses TRBV5-1 and TRBJ2-1; 13 nucleotides line up with TRBD2. This CDR3 contains 15 residues. Unmatched junction bases numbered 7, after V lost 4 bases and J lost 9 bases. Germline lookup yields CDR1 SGHRS and CDR2 YFSETQ. CDR3 sequence reads: CASSMETSGRSEQFF. CDR3 bases: TGCGCCAGCAGCATGGAGACTAGCGGGAGGTCTGAGCAGTTCTTC.

V usage is TRBV28 and J usage is TRBJ2-7, with 14 nucleotides matching TRBD2. J lost 4 bases, V lost 0 bases, and 2 bases had no gene match. Germline CDR1 and CDR2: MDHEN and SYDVKM. This CDR3 has 16 amino acids. The CDR3 reads CASSLWGLAGAYEQYF. The DNA for the CDR3 is TGTGCCAGCAGTTTATGGGGACTAGCGGGAGCGTACGAGCAGTACTTC.

This chain joins TRBV19 and TRBJ2-7, with 8 bases fitting TRBD1. Trimming removed 3 bases from V and 0 bases from J; junction bases left unmatched: 4. The CDR3 consists of 15 residues. Germline V gene sequence: CDR1 LNHDA, CDR2 SQIVND (reference sequence). CDR3 region: CASSIIQGGSYEQYF. CDR3 DNA: TGTGCCAGTAGTATTATACAGGGGGGCTCCTACGAGCAGTACTTC.

The J gene is TRBJ1-5, the V gene TRBV12-3 or TRBV12-4; D is undetermined. Trimming stripped 6 bases from V and 15 bases from J, with 18 bases between. This CDR3 contains 12 residues. The CDR3 coding sequence is TGTGCCAGCAGCTCGGGAGATACCCAAGGGCATTTT. Its protein is CASSSGDTQGHF.

The CDR3 DNA sequence: TGTGCCAGCAGTTTATCCCCTGGACAGGGGGAAAACACCATATATTTT. This codes for CASSLSPGQGENTIYF. The chain is built from TRBV28 and TRBJ1-3; 10 nucleotides line up with TRBD1. CDR3 length equals 16 residues. The V gene end was trimmed by 1 base and the J gene end by 6 bases; junction bases not matched to a gene: 6. Germline V gene sequence: CDR1 MDHEN, CDR2 SYDVKM. The full variable domain, its missing parts supplied by reference TRBV28 and TRBJ1-3, is DVKVTQSSRYLVKRTGEKVFLECVQDMDHENMFWYRQDPGLGLRLIYFSYDVKMKEKGDIPEGYSVSREKKERFSLILESASTNQTSMYLCASSLSPGQGENTIYFGEGSWLTVV.

CDR3 residues: CASSDRNTEAFF. The CDR3 DNA is TGTGCCAGCAGTGACAGGAACACTGAAGCTTTCTTT. The chain combines TRBV6-1 with TRBJ1-1; D is ambiguous. V lost 3 bases and J 1 base, leaving 3 bases between the germline ends. The CDR3 runs 12 residues. Germline-derived CDR1 and CDR2 are MNHNS and SASEGT.

The V call is TRBV19, the J call TRBJ2-1; 12 nucleotides align to TRBD2. V was pared by 5 bases and J by 8 bases, with 10 bases of the junction left unmatched. CDR3 length equals 16 residues. The V gene's germline CDR1 is LNHDA and CDR2 SQIVND (reference sequence). The CDR3 loop reads CASSSRLAGVIDEQFF. The CDR3 nucleotides read TGTGCCAGTAGTTCCCGACTAGCGGGAGTCATCGATGAGCAGTTCTTC. The whole variable domain, filled in from reference TRBV19 and TRBJ2-1, reads DGGITQSPKYLFRKEGQNVTLSCEQNLNHDAMYWYRQDPGQGLRLIYYSQIVNDFQKGDIAEGYSVSREKKESFPLTVTSAQKNPTAFYLCASSSRLAGVIDEQFFGPGTRLTVL.

This clone was picked up a small number of times. This chain links TRBV13 with TRBJ2-2, with TRBD2 as a possible D gene (5 bases). The length of the CDR3 is 14 residues. Germline V gene data show CDR1 as PRHDT and CDR2 as FYEKMQ (reference sequence). Trimming cost V 5 bases and J 5 bases, with 12 bases left between them. CDR3 DNA sequence: TGTGCCAGCAGCCCTAAACCGGGGACCGGGGAGCTGTTTTTT. This sequence encodes CASSPKPGTGELFF.

The gene calls are TRBV9 and TRBJ2-7; a weak D match, TRBD1 (7 bases). CDR1 and CDR2 (germline): SGDLS, YYNGEE. The CDR3 has 17 amino acids. The germline V and J ends were trimmed by 0 bases and 4 bases, with 20 bases remaining between them. The CDR3, as DNA: TGTGCCAGCAGCGTAGATTTGGGTCAGGGGGGCAAGTACGAGCAGTACTTC. The encoded protein is CASSVDLGQGGKYEQYF.

The sample holds a few counts of this clone. The chain couples TRBV7-2 to TRBJ2-1; D is unclear. Germline CDR1 reads SGHTA; CDR2 reads FQGNSA. The CDR3 sequence is 14 residues long. Trimming took 0 bases from V and 6 from J, leaving 9 bases between them. This chain's CDR3 is CASSLALQSNEQFF. CDR3 bases: TGTGCCAGCAGCTTAGCCCTACAGTCCAATGAGCAGTTCTTC.

The chain carries TRBV28 and TRBJ1-2; 7 bases line up with TRBD1. V lost 6 bases and J lost 0; bases outside the gene matches: 4. This CDR3 comprises 14 residues. In germline, CDR1 is MDHEN, CDR2 SYDVKM. Here the CDR3 reads CASRRTGANYGYTF. CDR3 DNA: TGTGCCAGCAGGCGCACAGGGGCTAACTATGGCTACACCTTC.

J is TRBJ2-2 and V is TRBV3-1 (or the pseudogene TRBV3-2); 8 bases line up with TRBD1. CDR1 LGHDT and CDR2 YNNKEL come from the germline V gene (reference sequence). V lost 8 bases, J lost 1 base, and 9 bases stayed unmatched. The CDR3 has 16 amino acids. CDR3 in amino acids: CASYAFGTGNTGELFF. Written as DNA, the CDR3 is TGTGCCAGCTATGCCTTCGGGACAGGGAACACCGGGGAGCTGTTTTTT.

In its sample, this clone was seen many times. The CDR3 region has the DNA TGTGCCAGCAGTCCACAGGGTAATTCACCCCTCCACTTT. This codes for CASSPQGNSPLHF. The chain carries TRBV7-2 and TRBJ1-6; D is perhaps TRBD1 (6 bases). The CDR3 runs to 13 residues. CDR1 is SGHTA and CDR2 is FQGNSA in the germline V gene. The V end lost 6 bases, the J end lost 6 bases, and 9 bases lay between the germline ends.

CDR3 nucleotides: TGCGCCAGCAGCCAAGCTTATCTGGGACTAGCGGCTTACGAGCAGTACTTC. Its protein product is CASSQAYLGLAAYEQYF. This chain connects TRBV4-1 to TRBJ2-7; 11 bases fit TRBD2. Germline V gene sequence: CDR1 MGHRA, CDR2 YSYEKL. This CDR3 region has 17 residues. J gave up 4 bases and V 1 base, and 9 bases lay outside the gene matches.

This clone was seen more than once but under ten times. V gene TRBV7-8 combines with J gene TRBJ2-2; 8 bases match TRBD1. The V segment lost 6 bases and the J segment 7 bases; nucleotides outside the gene matches: 10. The CDR3 runs to 15 residues. Germline V lookup: CDR1 SGHVS, CDR2 FQNEAQ. CDR3 DNA: TGTGCCAGCAGAACTCAGGGGGCAGCGAACGGGGAGCTGTTTTTT. Its protein is CASRTQGAANGELFF.